These T cell receptor beta chains were read from a single sample in a study of T cells in Graves' hyperthyroidism and ophthalmopathy. TCRdb re-called the multiplex PCR reads through MiXCR, storing one row per CDR3 protein. This table holds roughly 360,000 distinct CDR3 sequences, roughly 13% found once. The sample taken for sequencing was blood. These receptors were obtained from a man aged 30-40 years with Graves' hyperthyroidism that later progressed to Graves' ophthalmopathy. Both conserved end residues are part of each CDR3. D genes are given only for firm matches. Size is stated for part of the rows, as once, few or many counts, or as a class when the clone is expanded.

v_call	clone_size	d_call	j_call	cdr3_aa	cdr3_nt
TRBV27	many	TRBD2	TRBJ2-1	CASRRRGGGNEQFF	TGTGCCAGCCGCCGGCGGGGGGGAGGCAATGAGCAGTTCTTC
TRBV11-3	many	.	TRBJ1-1	CASSLDPTANTEAFF	TGTGCCAGCAGCTTAGACCCGACAGCGAACACTGAAGCTTTCTTT
TRBV7-9	.	.	TRBJ2-1	CASSSQGHFSYNEQFF	TGTGCCAGCAGCTCCCAGGGACACTTCTCCTACAATGAGCAGTTCTTC
TRBV25-1	many	.	TRBJ1-2	CASSELRVDYGYTF	TGTGCCAGCAGTGAATTACGCGTAGACTATGGCTACACCTTC
TRBV4-1	.	.	TRBJ2-6	CASSQVIGANVLTF	TGCGCCAGCAGCCAAGTAATTGGGGCCAACGTCCTGACTTTC
TRBV13	few	TRBD1	TRBJ2-1	CASSLWGTGAYNEQFF	TGTGCCAGCAGCTTATGGGGGACAGGAGCTTACAATGAGCAGTTCTTC
TRBV2	many	.	TRBJ2-2	CAAGAQNTGELFF	TGTGCCGCCGGGGCCCAGAACACCGGGGAGCTGTTTTTT
TRBV5-5	.	TRBD2	TRBJ2-3	CASSLLAGAQDTQYF	TGTGCCAGCAGCTTACTAGCGGGGGCCCAAGATACGCAGTATTTT
TRBV12-3/TRBV12-4	many	TRBD1	TRBJ2-7	CASSGTGLTYEQYF	TGTGCCAGCAGTGGGACAGGACTTACCTACGAGCAGTACTTC
TRBV5-6	few	.	TRBJ1-1	CASSLAAGWGLNTEAFF	TGTGCCAGCAGCTTGGCCGCGGGGTGGGGTTTGAACACTGAAGCTTTCTTT
TRBV15	.	TRBD2	TRBJ2-5	CATSGLRGGQETQYF	TGTGCCACCAGCGGCCTCCGGGGGGGCCAAGAGACCCAGTACTTC
TRBV6-1	few	TRBD2	TRBJ2-7	CASRVASGGSSYEQYF	TGTGCCAGCAGAGTGGCTAGCGGGGGTTCATCCTACGAGCAGTACTTC
TRBV25-1	few	TRBD1	TRBJ1-4	CASGTGSEKLFF	TGTGCCAGCGGGACAGGCTCTGAAAAACTGTTTTTT
TRBV27	many	.	TRBJ2-3	CASSLIGVGGTDTQYF	TGTGCCAGCAGTTTGATCGGGGTAGGGGGCACAGATACGCAGTATTTT
TRBV5-1	.	.	TRBJ1-5	CASSLGDPSNQPQHF	TGCGCCAGCAGCTTGGGGGACCCTAGCAATCAGCCCCAGCATTTT
TRBV28	many	TRBD1	TRBJ1-1	CAIQQGTEAFF	TGTGCCATTCAACAGGGGACTGAAGCTTTCTTT
TRBV20-1	many	.	TRBJ2-3	CSARIGAFSTDTQYF	TGCAGTGCTAGAATCGGGGCCTTTAGCACAGATACGCAGTATTTT
TRBV5-1	.	TRBD1	TRBJ1-2	CASSTQGQGGYGYTF	TGCGCCAGCAGCACCCAAGGACAGGGGGGCTATGGCTACACCTTC
TRBV7-9	many	TRBD1	TRBJ2-5	CASRTGGQETQYF	TGTGCCAGCAGAACAGGGGGCCAAGAGACCCAGTACTTC
TRBV10-2	few	.	TRBJ1-1	CASSEWGGSGAFF	TGCGCCAGCAGTGAGTGGGGGGGCAGTGGAGCTTTCTTT
TRBV9	.	TRBD2	TRBJ2-7	CASSSAGTSGGEQYF	TGTGCCAGCAGCTCCGCCGGGACTAGCGGGGGGGAGCAGTACTTC
TRBV2	many	.	TRBJ2-1	CASSEGQGDSYNEQFF	TGTGCCAGCAGTGAGGGGCAGGGCGACTCCTACAATGAGCAGTTCTTC
TRBV4-1	.	TRBD2	TRBJ2-1	CASSPLLAGDHNEQFF	TGCGCCAGCAGCCCCCTCCTAGCGGGCGATCACAATGAGCAGTTCTTC
TRBV12-3/TRBV12-4	many	TRBD1	TRBJ2-1	CASSFRGQSYNEQFF	TGTGCCAGCAGTTTTAGGGGACAGTCGTACAATGAGCAGTTCTTC
TRBV20-1	.	TRBD2	TRBJ2-3	CSARRIAGGQGDTQYF	TGCAGTGCTAGGCGGATCGCGGGGGGGCAGGGAGATACGCAGTATTTT
TRBV4-1	.	TRBD1	TRBJ2-7	CASSQEVTGDAEQYF	TGCGCCAGCAGCCAAGAGGTGACAGGGGATGCCGAGCAGTACTTC
TRBV6-1	few	TRBD1	TRBJ1-2	CASSTRDRGGYTF	TGTGCCAGCAGCACCCGGGACAGGGGCGGCTACACCTTC
TRBV6-1	many	TRBD2	TRBJ2-7	CAAGGMQYF	TGTGCCGCGGGGGGGATGCAGTACTTC
TRBV7-9	many	.	TRBJ1-3	CASSLQGSGNTIYF	TGTGCCAGCAGTTTGCAGGGGTCTGGAAACACCATATATTTT
TRBV2	many	TRBD1	TRBJ1-1	CASNQGRGQEAFF	TGTGCCAGCAATCAGGGGAGGGGGCAAGAAGCTTTCTTT
TRBV10-2	few	TRBD2	TRBJ2-5	CASRGGGSNQETQYF	TGCGCCAGCAGAGGCGGGGGGTCGAACCAAGAGACCCAGTACTTC
TRBV18	few	.	TRBJ2-1	CASSPIGVGYNEQFF	TGTGCCAGCTCACCAATTGGGGTAGGTTACAATGAGCAGTTCTTC
TRBV6-5	many	.	TRBJ1-1	CASSYSREGTEAFF	TGTGCCAGCAGTTACTCGCGAGAGGGGACTGAAGCTTTCTTT
TRBV18	few	TRBD2	TRBJ2-1	CASSPTSGGLEQFF	TGTGCCAGCTCACCGACTAGCGGGGGCCTTGAGCAGTTCTTC
TRBV9	few	.	TRBJ1-4	CASSGGVNLNEKLFF	TGTGCCAGCAGCGGAGGGGTGAACTTGAATGAAAAACTGTTTTTT
TRBV5-1	.	TRBD2	TRBJ2-5	CASIGGASGYQETQYF	TGCGCCAGCATTGGAGGGGCTAGCGGGTACCAAGAGACCCAGTACTTC
TRBV19	many	.	TRBJ2-1	CASSIAPRANNEQFF	TGTGCCAGTAGTATAGCTCCCCGGGCTAACAATGAGCAGTTCTTC
TRBV20-1	many	.	TRBJ1-1	CSPRLYMNTEAFF	TGCAGTCCGCGGTTGTACATGAACACTGAAGCTTTCTTT
TRBV9	.	.	TRBJ2-5	CASSVAPGLQETQYF	TGTGCCAGCAGCGTAGCTCCGGGCCTCCAAGAGACCCAGTACTTC
TRBV10-3	few	.	TRBJ2-7	CAISPSYEQYF	TGTGCCATCAGTCCTTCCTACGAGCAGTACTTC
TRBV25-1	few	.	TRBJ1-4	CASSDPFNEKLFF	TGTGCCAGCAGTGACCCGTTCAATGAAAAACTGTTTTTT
TRBV4-1	few	TRBD1	TRBJ1-3	CASSQDPQTGYGNTIYF	TGCGCCAGCAGCCAAGATCCACAGACAGGGTATGGAAACACCATATATTTT